This T cell receptor beta chain emerged from a study of blood T cell repertoires in COVID-19. Across the study: The United States, Italy and Spain provided the acute and convalescent COVID-19 samples. T cells, B-cell-depleted T cells, or PBMCs provided the cDNA or gDNA that served as material.

After removal of 3 bases from V and 10 bases from J, the junction contained 7 bases not matched to a gene. The CDR3 runs 14 residues. Germline CDR1 SNHLY, CDR2 FYNNEI. Authors' methods: From reference gene primer amplification, estimates of nucleated cell counts were derived. The data were produced by immunoSEQ multiplex PCR, yet TCRdb's version contains in-frame clones alone and is incomplete. The V and J calls and clone size are taken from that table; D and trimming were inferred from the DNA. The data show about 64,000 clones, 90% seen once. Sequenced: peripheral blood. The chain employs TRBV2 and TRBJ1-5, with TRBD1 matching over 9 bases. The TCR originated in a woman aged 80 or over with active COVID-19. The CDR3: CASSDGTGLGPQHF. Here the CDR3 DNA reads TGTGCCAGCAGTGACGGGACAGGGCTCGGACCCCAGCATTTT.